This is a list of T cell receptor beta chains from one sample in a study of blood T cell repertoires in COVID-19. Here immunoSEQ multiplex PCR was the method, and the copy in TCRdb shows in-frame clones only, minus some. The profile shows roughly 62,000 clones, roughly three quarters of them singletons. The sequenced sample consisted of peripheral blood. Source of these receptors: an elderly woman with active or convalescent COVID-19. Each CDR3 is given with its conserved first and last residue. The order of the fields is clone size, V gene, CDR3 length, J gene, D gene, CDR3 DNA, CDR3 protein. A D gene is named only where the DNA matches it firmly. Size values are once, few and many counts, or a class for expanded clones, and some rows have none.

>once|TRBV7-3|14|TRBJ1-1|TRBD1
TGTGCCAGCGGGGGACAGGCGATAATCACTGAAGCTTTCTTT
CASGGQAIITEAFF
>NA|TRBV9|14|TRBJ2-5|NA
TGTGCCAGCAGCGGACTACAGGGAAAAGAGACCCAGTACTTC
CASSGLQGKETQYF
>few|TRBV4-1|16|TRBJ1-2|TRBD1
TGCGCCAGCAGCCTAGACCGGACAGGGGGTAACTATGGCTACACCTTC
CASSLDRTGGNYGYTF
>NA|TRBV5-1|14|TRBJ1-2|TRBD1
TGCGCCAGCAGCGAGGCCGGGACAGGGGGAGGCTACACCTTC
CASSEAGTGGGYTF
>NA|TRBV6-4|14|TRBJ2-4|NA
TGTGCCAGCAGTCGGGTCTTAGCCAAAAACATTCAGTACTTC
CASSRVLAKNIQYF
>NA|TRBV2|13|TRBJ2-3|NA
TGTGCCAGCAGTGAGGGCCCGGCGAATACGCAGTATTTT
CASSEGPANTQYF
>NA|TRBV19|15|TRBJ2-4|NA
TGTGCCAGTAGTCCCTCCCCGTCTACCAAAAACATTCAGTACTTC
CASSPSPSTKNIQYF
>NA|TRBV12-3/TRBV12-4|13|TRBJ1-6|NA
TGTGCCAGCAGTTTGGGGGGGGATTCACCCCTCCACTTT
CASSLGGDSPLHF
>once|TRBV19|14|TRBJ1-5|NA
TGTGCCAGTAGTATGGATGCTAGCCCCGGGGCCCAGCATTTT
CASSMDASPGAQHF
>few|TRBV2|15|TRBJ2-1|TRBD1
TGTGCCAGCAGTTCCGGACAGGCGGTCTACAATGAGCAGTTCTTC
CASSSGQAVYNEQFF
>few|TRBV30|14|TRBJ2-5|TRBD2
TGTGCCTGGAAGACTAGCGGGGGGTTTGGGACCCAGTACTTC
CAWKTSGGFGTQYF
>NA|TRBV6-5|15|TRBJ2-7|NA
TGTGCCAGCAGCCTTGAGGACGGACTGGGCTACGAGCAGTACTTC
CASSLEDGLGYEQYF
>NA|TRBV12-2|16|TRBJ1-1|NA
TGTGCAAGTCGCTCGTCCCCTCACCGAGGAGGCACTGAAGCTTTCTTT
CASRSSPHRGGTEAFF
>NA|TRBV2|14|TRBJ2-1|TRBD1
TGTGCCGCTACCCCGGGACAGGGGCTAGGGGAGCAGTTCTTC
CAATPGQGLGEQFF
>NA|TRBV3-1/TRBV3-2|15|TRBJ1-1|TRBD1
TGTGCCAGCAGCCAAGATCCGCAGGGGGCCACTGAAGCTTTCTTT
CASSQDPQGATEAFF
>few|TRBV20-1|14|TRBJ1-2|NA
TGCAGTGCTAGTGAGGGAATAGGAGGCTATGGCTACACCTTC
CSASEGIGGYGYTF
>once|TRBV5-1|13|TRBJ2-7|TRBD1
TGCGCCAGCAGCCCCGGGACAGGTGAAGAGCAGTACTTC
CASSPGTGEEQYF
>NA|TRBV5-1|16|TRBJ1-2|TRBD1
TGCGCCAGCAGCCTAAGGACAGGGGACCTTCTCTATGGCTACACCTTC
CASSLRTGDLLYGYTF
>NA|TRBV19|14|TRBJ1-1|TRBD1
TGTGCCAGTAGGGACAGGGGAAGTGACACTGAAGCTTTCTTT
CASRDRGSDTEAFF
>NA|TRBV7-2|15|TRBJ1-1|NA
TGTGCCAGCAGCTTAGCGGTCAGGGCAGAAACTGAAGCTTTCTTT
CASSLAVRAETEAFF
>NA|TRBV5-1|15|TRBJ1-1|NA
TGCGCCAGCAGCTGGGGACCGGGGGAGAACACTGAAGCTTTCTTT
CASSWGPGENTEAFF
>NA|TRBV6-5|15|TRBJ1-2|NA
TGTGCCAGCAGGGATGGACAGAAAATTAACTATGGCTACACCTTC
CASRDGQKINYGYTF
>NA|TRBV11-2|17|TRBJ1-3|TRBD1
TGTGCCAGCAGCTTAACCCAGGACAGGACCTCTGGAAACACCATATATTTT
CASSLTQDRTSGNTIYF
>NA|TRBV14|14|TRBJ2-1|TRBD2
TGTGCCAGCAGCCGGACTAGCGGGGCCAATGAGCAGTTCTTC
CASSRTSGANEQFF
>many|TRBV19|14|TRBJ1-5|NA
TGTGCCAGTAGTATGGGAGGGGAGTATCAGCCCCAGCATTTT
CASSMGGEYQPQHF
>NA|TRBV7-8|16|TRBJ1-1|NA
TGTGCCAGCAGCTTATTAGGGTCGGGGGTACCCCTTGAAGCTTTCTTT
CASSLLGSGVPLEAFF
>NA|TRBV20-1|11|TRBJ2-7|NA
TGCAGTGCTAGCCAAGGGGGCGAGCAGTACTTC
CSASQGGEQYF
>NA|TRBV7-8|14|TRBJ1-1|NA
TGTGCCAGCAGCCCCTCGCCGGGAGACACTGAAGCTTTCTTT
CASSPSPGDTEAFF
>NA|TRBV29-1|15|TRBJ1-5|NA
TGCAGCGTAGCCTCGGAGGGCGGGAGCAATCAGCCCCAGCATTTT
CSVASEGGSNQPQHF
>NA|TRBV5-1|15|TRBJ2-5|TRBD1
TGCGCCAGCAGCCCGGGGACAGCCCTACCGGAGACCCAGTACTTC
CASSPGTALPETQYF
>NA|TRBV7-9|13|TRBJ1-4|TRBD1
TGTGCCTTTTTACAGGGGGCTTATGAAAAACTGTTTTTT
CAFLQGAYEKLFF
>NA|TRBV3-1/TRBV3-2|15|TRBJ1-4|TRBD1
TGTGCCAGCAGCCGGCCGACAGGGGCTAATGAAAAACTGTTTTTT
CASSRPTGANEKLFF
>once|TRBV24-1|20|TRBJ2-4|NA
TGTGCCACCAGTGATAAGGGTGGCCCGGAGCGGTGGATAGCCAAAAACATTCAGTACTTC
CATSDKGGPERWIAKNIQYF
>NA|TRBV3-1/TRBV3-2|17|TRBJ2-5|TRBD2
TGTGCCAGCAGTTCACTAGCGGAATCCAACCCTCAAGAGACCCAGTACTTC
CASSSLAESNPQETQYF
>few|TRBV7-2|13|TRBJ2-5|NA
TGTGCCAGCAGCTTAGCTCGTCAGGAGACCCAGTACTTC
CASSLARQETQYF
>once|TRBV19|14|TRBJ2-2|TRBD2
TGTGCCAGTAGTCTAGCGGGGGGGACCGGGGAGCTGTTTTTT
CASSLAGGTGELFF
>NA|TRBV3-1/TRBV3-2|14|TRBJ1-2|NA
TGTGCCAGCAGCCACGGAGGGAACGGCTATGGCTACACCTTC
CASSHGGNGYGYTF
>few|TRBV7-2|11|TRBJ2-7|NA
TGTGCCAGCAGCTCTACCTACGAGCAGTACTTC
CASSSTYEQYF
>once|TRBV5-4|15|TRBJ2-3|TRBD2
TGTGCCAGCAGCCGCGGGGGACCGAGCACAGATACGCAGTATTTT
CASSRGGPSTDTQYF
>NA|TRBV4-2|16|TRBJ2-2|TRBD2
TGTGCCAGCAGCCAAGATGGGCGCGGGGGGACCGGGGAGCTGTTTTTT
CASSQDGRGGTGELFF
>NA|TRBV11-2|14|TRBJ2-5|TRBD2
TGTGCCAGCAGCCGGGAGCGGGGGGGGGAGACCCAGTACTTC
CASSRERGGETQYF
>NA|TRBV29-1|14|TRBJ1-2|TRBD1
TGCAGCGTTGAGACCGGGACAGGGGGATATGGCTACACCTTC
CSVETGTGGYGYTF
>once|TRBV5-1|16|TRBJ1-3|NA
TGCGCCAGCAGCTTGTCAGACACTAGGTCTGGAAACACCATATATTTT
CASSLSDTRSGNTIYF
>NA|TRBV9|18|TRBJ1-6|NA
TGTGCCAGCAGCGCCGGACAAGGAACAAGCTCCTATAATTCACCCCTCCACTTT
CASSAGQGTSSYNSPLHF
>NA|TRBV3-1/TRBV3-2|14|TRBJ1-4|NA
TGTGCCAGCAGCCTGGGACACGGCGGGGAAAAACTGTTTTTT
CASSLGHGGEKLFF
>NA|TRBV10-1|20|TRBJ2-2|TRBD2
TGCGCCAGACGGGGGCGGAGTAGCGGGGGTTTACGAACGAACACCGGGGAGCTGTTTTTT
CARRGRSSGGLRTNTGELFF
>NA|TRBV18|14|TRBJ2-7|NA
TGTGCCAGCTCACTGTCCGAGGACAGAGGCGAGCAGTACTTC
CASSLSEDRGEQYF
>NA|TRBV5-8|15|TRBJ1-1|TRBD1
TGTGCCAGCAGCCACACAGGGGGCAGGGACACTGAAGCTTTCTTT
CASSHTGGRDTEAFF
>NA|TRBV5-1|13|TRBJ1-1|NA
TGCGCCAGCAGCTTTGCGGGAAGCACTGAAGCTTTCTTT
CASSFAGSTEAFF
>NA|TRBV18|14|TRBJ1-6|TRBD1
TGTGCCAGCTCCCGACAGGGATTTAATTCACCCCTCCACTTT
CASSRQGFNSPLHF